A single T cell receptor beta chain is shown here with its context. This specimen comes from a study of T cell responses to AZD1222 COVID-19 vaccine. The CDR3 runs 11 residues. Trimming stripped 2 bases from V and 3 bases from J, with 2 bases between. Germline V gene lookup returns CDR1 SGHAT and CDR2 FQNNGV. The table came from immunoSEQ multiplex PCR; TCRdb's copy has only in-frame clones and leaves some out. Of 140,000 to 150,000 clones listed, roughly four fifths are singletons. This clonotype originated in an adult in good health. Sequenced material: peripheral blood, taken on day 0 of MenACWY control vaccination. The chain carries TRBV11-2 and TRBJ2-7; D not resolved. In DNA form, the CDR3 reads TGTGCCAGCAGCTTAAACTACGAGCAGTACTTC. It codes for CASSLNYEQYF.